The 5 T cell receptor beta chains listed next were all sequenced from one sample in a study of patients and donors after allogeneic stem cell transplantation. In TCRdb, the RT-PCR reads were re-called with MiXCR into one record per CDR3 protein. The table shows about 160,000 distinct CDR3 sequences, with about 30% occurring only once. The sequencing sample was made of blood, either unsorted or a sorted T cell fraction (not recorded which). The source is a human donor who was either an allogeneic HSCT recipient or a stem cell or donor lymphocyte infusion donor (not recorded which). It is not recorded whose cells these are; they may come from a transplant donor.

The genes are TRBV30 and TRBJ1-5, with D uncertain. Trimming removed 0 bases at V and 7 bases at J, with 13 bases between. Germline loops: CDR1 GTSNPN, CDR2 SVGIG (reference sequence). This CDR3 region has 14 residues. CDR3 in DNA: TGTGCCTGGAGTGTATGGCCTGGAAACCAGCCCCAGCATTTT. This translates into CAWSVWPGNQPQHF.

This clonotype was counted ten times or more. V is TRBV10-3 and J is TRBJ1-2, with D maybe TRBD1 (5 bases). Germline-derived CDR1 and CDR2 are ENHRY and SYGVKD. The CDR3 length is 14 residues. Trimming stripped 6 bases from V and 4 bases from J, with 15 bases between. The CDR3 DNA sequence: TGTGCCATCAGCGGTCGGGGGTTCCTCTATGGCTACACCTTC. It is translated as CAISGRGFLYGYTF.

The gene calls are TRBV21-1 and TRBJ2-7. TRBV21-1 constitutes a pseudogene. CDR3 length: 14 residues. CDR3 in DNA: TGTGCCAGCAACCTGAGGCTCCATTACTACGAGCAGTACTTC. It codes for CASNLRLHYYEQYF.

In its sample, this clonotype was seen a few times. J is TRBJ2-1 and V is TRBV20-1, with 14 bases lining up with TRBD2. The CDR3 has 20 residues. Germline assignment: CDR1 DFQATT and CDR2 SNEGSKA (reference sequence). Trimming took 3 bases from V and 0 from J; bases not matched to a gene: 13. The CDR3, as DNA: TGCAGTGCTAGTCCCCTGGTCGGGACTAGCGGGGGATACTCCTACAATGAGCAGTTCTTC. Protein: CSASPLVGTSGGYSYNEQFF.

This clonotype has only a few counts. The rearrangement links TRBV24-1 to TRBJ1-1; 7 bases map to TRBD1. This CDR3 region has 13 residues. The V and J ends lost 4 bases and 8 bases, in that order; junction bases with no gene match: 6. Looked up from germline, CDR1 is KGHDR and CDR2 is SFDVKD. The CDR3 reads CATSERTGVEAFF. DNA for the CDR3: TGTGCCACCAGTGAGAGGACAGGAGTCGAAGCTTTCTTT.